These T cell receptor beta chains were read from a single sample in a study of regulatory T cells in long-lasting Graves disease. MiXCR was run by TCRdb on the multiplex PCR reads, yielding one entry per CDR3 protein. This sample has 370,000 or so distinct CDR3 sequences; 15% to 20% occur once, and the top ten carry 20% to 25%. These same records also appear under a second study, on T cells in Graves' hyperthyroidism and ophthalmopathy.

The material sequenced was peripheral blood mononuclear cells (PBMCs), taken at new diagnosis, from a patient treated with antithyroid drugs. All receptors derive from a woman aged 18-29 years with Graves disease. Both conserved end residues are part of each CDR3. D genes are given only for firm matches. Only part of the rows carry a size: once, few, many, or a class if the clone is expanded.

v_call	j_call	clone_size	d_call	cdr3_nt	cdr3_aa
TRBV20-1	TRBJ2-2	many	TRBD2	TGCAGTGCTAGAGATCTGGATAGCGGGGAAAACACCGGGGAGCTGTTTTTT	CSARDLDSGENTGELFF
TRBV28	TRBJ2-7	many	.	TGTGCCAGCAGCTCCCGCGGGGGCCGGAGCTCCTACGAGCAGTACTTC	CASSSRGGRSSYEQYF
TRBV5-1	TRBJ2-3	many	TRBD1	TGCGCCAGCAGCTTGGTGGGACAGGGGGCGCGGACAGATACGCAGTATTTT	CASSLVGQGARTDTQYF
TRBV12-3/TRBV12-4	TRBJ2-7	many	TRBD2	TGTGCCAGCAGTTTAGGGGGTGGTCTAGCGGGGGGCAACTACGAGCAGTACTTC	CASSLGGGLAGGNYEQYF
TRBV3-1	TRBJ1-2	many	.	TGTGCCAGCAGCCGTGGCAGGGACTATGGCTACACCTTC	CASSRGRDYGYTF
TRBV6-1	TRBJ2-2	many	.	TGTGCCAGCAGGCAAGGAGGGACCGGGGAGCTGTTTTTT	CASRQGGTGELFF
TRBV24-1	TRBJ2-7	few	.	TGTGCCACCAGTGCTCCCGGTGGGGGGAAGGACTACGAGCAGTACTTC	CATSAPGGGKDYEQYF
TRBV3-1	TRBJ2-2	many	.	TGTGCCAGCAGCCAAATCAGGGCGAATGGGCTGTTTTTT	CASSQIRANGLFF
TRBV10-3	TRBJ2-1	many	TRBD2	TGTGCCATCAGTGGTTCAATACCAGCGGGAGATACTTCCTACAATGAGCAGTTCTTC	CAISGSIPAGDTSYNEQFF
TRBV19	TRBJ1-5	.	TRBD1	TGTGCCAGTAGTACGGGGACAGGTGGTAGCAATCAGCCCCAGCATTTT	CASSTGTGGSNQPQHF
TRBV5-1	TRBJ1-1	many	.	TGCGCCAGCAGCTTGGAGGCGGAGGGGGTGAAAGCTTTCTTT	CASSLEAEGVKAFF
TRBV2	TRBJ2-3	many	TRBD1	TGTGCCAGCACAGGGGGCGGGGAGGTGCAGTATTTT	CASTGGGEVQYF
TRBV20-1	TRBJ2-3	.	TRBD1	TGCAGTGCCGCCCCCTTCTTACACCGGGACAGGGGGACAGATACGCAGTATTTT	CSAAPFLHRDRGTDTQYF